The T cell receptor beta chain described here comes from a study of cytomegalovirus exposure and HLA in healthy donors. Study findings and constraints: Whilst most TCR sequences proved rare, a subset of public TCRs occurred across many donors.

This table comes from immunoSEQ multiplex PCR, and its TCRdb copy is limited to in-frame clones, with some not included. The data contain approximately 120,000 clones, approximately 88% of them singletons. About this clone itself: The target antigen is unknown.

Sequenced: PBMCs. This receptor was identified in a woman in her late teens or twenties in good health and CMV-seronegative.

Here the CDR3 DNA reads TGTGCCAGCAGCTCACAGGGGAATAGCAATCAGCCCCAGCATTTT. Encoded protein: CASSSQGNSNQPQHF. V usage is TRBV7-9 and J usage is TRBJ1-5; 7 positions match TRBD1. The germline gives CDR1 SEHNR, CDR2 FQNEAQ (reference sequence). The ends lost 4 bases at V and 0 bases at J; junction bases unmatched: 3. This CDR3 has 15 amino acids.